Reported below is one TCR beta chain. Profiled with immunoSEQ multiplex PCR; TCRdb holds only in-frame clones, not every one. The table records 150,000 to 200,000 clones, roughly 80% of them present only once. V was shortened by 1 base and J by 2 bases, with 8 bases between the two germline ends. Germline CDR1 and CDR2: LGHNA and YNFKEQ. The CDR3 runs 14 residues. The data derive from a study of blood T cell repertoires in COVID-19. The chain couples TRBV4-2 to TRBJ1-1; D perhaps matches TRBD1 (5 bases). This TCR was recovered from a man between 65 and 85 years old with acute or convalescent COVID-19. Sequencing was carried out using peripheral blood. The CDR3 here is CASSQGGGNTEAFF. The CDR3 region has the DNA TGTGCCAGCAGCCAAGGGGGCGGAAACACTGAAGCTTTCTTT.